The rows below give T cell receptor beta chains drawn from one sample of a study of radiotherapy plus CTLA-4 blockade in lung cancer. Here immunoSEQ multiplex PCR was the method, and the copy in TCRdb shows in-frame clones only, minus some. The sample contains about 73,000 clones, about nine tenths of which appear only once. Specimen: peripheral blood, collected from a patient treated with radiotherapy plus ipilimumab. These receptors all stem from a human donor with non-small cell lung cancer that progressed on radiotherapy plus ipilimumab. The CDR3 runs from the conserved cysteine through the conserved F or W. A D gene is named only where the DNA matches it firmly. The listing skips clone size in some rows; elsewhere it reads once, few, many or a size class.

D gene: TRBD1
clone size: NA
V gene: TRBV10-3
J gene: TRBJ1-5
CDR3 protein: CAISDGQGYQPQHF
CDR3 DNA: TGTGCCATCAGTGATGGACAGGGGTACCAGCCCCAGCATTTT

D gene: TRBD2
clone size: NA
V gene: TRBV11-2
J gene: TRBJ2-7
CDR3 protein: CASSPLGLASYEQYF
CDR3 DNA: TGTGCCAGCAGCCCCTTAGGACTAGCCTCCTACGAGCAGTACTTC

D gene: NA
clone size: once
V gene: TRBV5-1
J gene: TRBJ1-5
CDR3 protein: CASSLGVGGNQPQHF
CDR3 DNA: TGCGCCAGCAGCCTCGGAGTGGGGGGCAATCAGCCCCAGCATTTT

D gene: TRBD1
clone size: NA
V gene: TRBV6-1
J gene: TRBJ1-5
CDR3 protein: CASLKGDRRDQPQHF
CDR3 DNA: TGTGCCAGCCTGAAAGGGGACAGAAGGGATCAGCCCCAGCATTTT

D gene: TRBD2
clone size: NA
V gene: TRBV5-4
J gene: TRBJ2-2
CDR3 protein: CASRESGRSTGELFF
CDR3 DNA: TGTGCCAGCAGGGAGAGCGGGAGGAGTACCGGGGAGCTGTTTTTT

D gene: TRBD1
clone size: NA
V gene: TRBV29-1
J gene: TRBJ2-2
CDR3 protein: CSGGQSHTGELFF
CDR3 DNA: TGCAGCGGGGGACAGAGTCACACCGGGGAGCTGTTTTTT

D gene: TRBD2
clone size: NA
V gene: TRBV9
J gene: TRBJ2-3
CDR3 protein: CASSVENSGGTDTQYF
CDR3 DNA: TGTGCCAGCAGCGTAGAAAATAGCGGGGGCACAGATACGCAGTATTTT

D gene: NA
clone size: NA
V gene: TRBV5-1
J gene: TRBJ1-5
CDR3 protein: CASRTGLNQPQHF
CDR3 DNA: TGCGCCAGCAGGACAGGTTTAAATCAGCCCCAGCATTTT

D gene: NA
clone size: NA
V gene: TRBV30
J gene: TRBJ2-1
CDR3 protein: CAWSGDSRMYNEQFF
CDR3 DNA: TGTGCCTGGAGTGGGGACTCTAGGATGTACAATGAGCAGTTCTTC

D gene: NA
clone size: NA
V gene: TRBV9
J gene: TRBJ2-2
CDR3 protein: CASSGSQSAHPNTGELFF
CDR3 DNA: TGTGCCAGCAGCGGGTCTCAGTCAGCTCATCCGAACACCGGGGAGCTGTTTTTT

D gene: NA
clone size: NA
V gene: TRBV6-6
J gene: TRBJ1-4
CDR3 protein: CASSPRGGGNEKLFF
CDR3 DNA: TGTGCCAGCAGTCCCCGAGGGGGGGGCAATGAAAAACTGTTTTTT

D gene: TRBD1
clone size: NA
V gene: TRBV19
J gene: TRBJ1-1
CDR3 protein: CASTDRTEAFF
CDR3 DNA: TGTGCCAGTACGGACAGGACTGAAGCTTTCTTT

D gene: TRBD1
clone size: NA
V gene: TRBV5-1
J gene: TRBJ2-2
CDR3 protein: CASSTGDGLNTGELFF
CDR3 DNA: TGCGCCAGCAGCACAGGGGACGGTTTGAACACCGGGGAGCTGTTTTTT

D gene: TRBD2
clone size: NA
V gene: TRBV19
J gene: TRBJ2-1
CDR3 protein: CAGTSGRPPHEQFF
CDR3 DNA: TGTGCCGGGACTAGCGGGAGGCCGCCCCACGAGCAGTTCTTC

D gene: NA
clone size: NA
V gene: TRBV9
J gene: TRBJ2-1
CDR3 protein: CASSLTSLGYNEQFF
CDR3 DNA: TGTGCCAGCAGCTTGACTAGTTTAGGGTACAATGAGCAGTTCTTC

D gene: TRBD1
clone size: NA
V gene: TRBV10-3
J gene: TRBJ1-2
CDR3 protein: CAITLTGSYGYTF
CDR3 DNA: TGTGCCATCACCCTGACAGGGAGCTATGGCTACACCTTC

D gene: NA
clone size: NA
V gene: TRBV6-4
J gene: TRBJ2-3
CDR3 protein: CASSDGDTDTQYF
CDR3 DNA: TGTGCCAGCAGTGACGGGGACACAGATACGCAGTATTTT

D gene: TRBD2
clone size: NA
V gene: TRBV4-2
J gene: TRBJ2-3
CDR3 protein: CASSQEGGLAGPGTDTQYF
CDR3 DNA: TGTGCCAGCAGCCAAGAAGGGGGACTAGCGGGCCCCGGTACAGATACGCAGTATTTT

D gene: NA
clone size: NA
V gene: TRBV2
J gene: TRBJ2-1
CDR3 protein: CASGRLTGETSYNEQFF
CDR3 DNA: TGTGCCAGCGGCAGGCTTACAGGAGAAACTTCCTACAATGAGCAGTTCTTC

D gene: NA
clone size: NA
V gene: TRBV29-1
J gene: TRBJ1-1
CDR3 protein: CSVAVFDTEAFF
CDR3 DNA: TGCAGCGTTGCTGTTTTTGACACTGAAGCTTTCTTT

D gene: NA
clone size: once
V gene: TRBV27
J gene: TRBJ2-1
CDR3 protein: CASSLQLAGTSTYNEQFF
CDR3 DNA: TGTGCCAGCAGTTTACAATTGGCAGGGACGTCAACTTACAATGAGCAGTTCTTC

D gene: NA
clone size: NA
V gene: TRBV2
J gene: TRBJ1-4
CDR3 protein: CASSEGSTNEKLFF
CDR3 DNA: TGTGCCAGCAGCGAGGGGTCCACTAATGAAAAACTGTTTTTT

D gene: NA
clone size: NA
V gene: TRBV6-5
J gene: TRBJ2-7
CDR3 protein: CASSYAGEQYF
CDR3 DNA: TGTGCCAGCAGTTACGCAGGCGAGCAGTACTTC

D gene: NA
clone size: NA
V gene: TRBV13
J gene: TRBJ2-7
CDR3 protein: CATSRRGGEQYF
CDR3 DNA: TGTGCCACCTCAAGGAGGGGGGGCGAGCAGTACTTC

D gene: NA
clone size: once
V gene: TRBV5-1
J gene: TRBJ2-7
CDR3 protein: CASSIGSSFSHEQYF
CDR3 DNA: TGCGCCAGCAGCATAGGGTCAAGCTTTAGCCACGAGCAGTACTTC

D gene: NA
clone size: NA
V gene: TRBV30
J gene: TRBJ1-2
CDR3 protein: CAWKQGPYGYTF
CDR3 DNA: TGTGCCTGGAAGCAGGGCCCCTATGGCTACACCTTC

D gene: NA
clone size: NA
V gene: TRBV2
J gene: TRBJ1-1
CDR3 protein: CASKHMGDEAFF
CDR3 DNA: TGTGCCAGCAAACACATGGGGGATGAAGCTTTCTTT

D gene: TRBD2
clone size: NA
V gene: TRBV2
J gene: TRBJ2-3
CDR3 protein: CASRPGLAGFTDTQYF
CDR3 DNA: TGTGCCAGTCGACCGGGACTAGCGGGATTCACAGATACGCAGTATTTT

D gene: NA
clone size: NA
V gene: TRBV28
J gene: TRBJ2-1
CDR3 protein: CASRWGANEQFF
CDR3 DNA: TGTGCCAGCCGTTGGGGGGCGAATGAGCAGTTCTTC

D gene: TRBD2
clone size: NA
V gene: TRBV6-1
J gene: TRBJ2-1
CDR3 protein: CASSEWGSGVYNEQFF
CDR3 DNA: TGTGCCAGCAGTGAATGGGGTAGCGGGGTCTACAATGAGCAGTTCTTC

D gene: NA
clone size: NA
V gene: TRBV18
J gene: TRBJ2-3
CDR3 protein: CASSTDGTQYF
CDR3 DNA: TGTGCCAGCTCAACGGATGGTACGCAGTATTTT

D gene: TRBD2
clone size: once
V gene: TRBV10-3
J gene: TRBJ2-1
CDR3 protein: CAISAQLAGGNNEQFF
CDR3 DNA: TGTGCCATCAGTGCCCAACTAGCGGGAGGCAACAATGAGCAGTTCTTC

D gene: NA
clone size: NA
V gene: TRBV29-1
J gene: TRBJ1-4
CDR3 protein: CSGGGAGSEKLFF
CDR3 DNA: TGCAGCGGTGGGGGGGCGGGGAGCGAAAAACTGTTTTTT

D gene: NA
clone size: NA
V gene: TRBV5-1
J gene: TRBJ2-1
CDR3 protein: CASSIGDFYNEQFF
CDR3 DNA: TGCGCCAGCAGCATAGGGGACTTTTACAATGAGCAGTTCTTC

D gene: TRBD2
clone size: NA
V gene: TRBV6-1
J gene: TRBJ2-2
CDR3 protein: CASSAKTSDTGELFF
CDR3 DNA: TGTGCCAGCAGTGCGAAGACTAGCGATACCGGGGAGCTGTTTTTT

D gene: TRBD1
clone size: NA
V gene: TRBV6-1
J gene: TRBJ1-5
CDR3 protein: CASSEPPGGVGQPQHF
CDR3 DNA: TGTGCCAGCAGTGAACCTCCAGGGGGCGTAGGTCAGCCCCAGCATTTT

D gene: NA
clone size: NA
V gene: TRBV27
J gene: TRBJ2-3
CDR3 protein: CASSPRAAGSTDTQYF
CDR3 DNA: TGTGCCAGCAGCCCGCGGGCCGCGGGTTCCACAGATACGCAGTATTTT

D gene: TRBD2
clone size: NA
V gene: TRBV7-2
J gene: TRBJ2-2
CDR3 protein: CASSLSGSGTGELFF
CDR3 DNA: TGTGCCAGCAGCCTTAGCGGGAGTGGCACCGGGGAGCTGTTTTTT

D gene: NA
clone size: NA
V gene: TRBV20-1
J gene: TRBJ2-5
CDR3 protein: CSASSQETQYF
CDR3 DNA: TGCAGTGCTAGCTCTCAAGAGACCCAGTACTTC

D gene: TRBD2
clone size: NA
V gene: TRBV5-6
J gene: TRBJ2-5
CDR3 protein: CASSLRTSGRGETQYF
CDR3 DNA: TGTGCCAGCAGCTTGCGGACTAGCGGGAGAGGGGAGACCCAGTACTTC

D gene: TRBD1
clone size: NA
V gene: TRBV6-1
J gene: TRBJ1-2
CDR3 protein: CASRDRGRTDYGYTF
CDR3 DNA: TGTGCCAGCAGAGACAGGGGGCGCACGGACTATGGCTACACCTTC

D gene: NA
clone size: NA
V gene: TRBV6-6
J gene: TRBJ1-1
CDR3 protein: CASRMGVGTEAFF
CDR3 DNA: TGTGCCAGCAGGATGGGGGTTGGGACTGAAGCTTTCTTT

D gene: TRBD2
clone size: once
V gene: TRBV10-3
J gene: TRBJ2-1
CDR3 protein: CAISPGLAGGPIDEQFF
CDR3 DNA: TGTGCCATCAGTCCAGGACTAGCGGGAGGGCCTATCGATGAGCAGTTCTTC

D gene: TRBD1
clone size: few
V gene: TRBV9
J gene: TRBJ2-5
CDR3 protein: CASSVGGTGSISGTQYF
CDR3 DNA: TGTGCCAGCAGCGTAGGGGGGACAGGGTCGATCTCTGGGACCCAGTACTTC

D gene: TRBD2
clone size: NA
V gene: TRBV10-3
J gene: TRBJ2-1
CDR3 protein: CAIISGTSGNNEQFF
CDR3 DNA: TGTGCCATCATTTCCGGGACTAGCGGGAACAATGAGCAGTTCTTC

D gene: NA
clone size: NA
V gene: TRBV28
J gene: TRBJ1-1
CDR3 protein: CASSFPEINTEAFF
CDR3 DNA: TGTGCCAGCAGTTTTCCAGAGATCAACACTGAAGCTTTCTTT

D gene: TRBD1
clone size: NA
V gene: TRBV7-9
J gene: TRBJ2-1
CDR3 protein: CASSPRTGSNNEQFF
CDR3 DNA: TGTGCCAGCAGCCCCCGGACAGGGTCTAACAATGAGCAGTTCTTC

D gene: NA
clone size: NA
V gene: TRBV5-1
J gene: TRBJ1-3
CDR3 protein: CASSLWGDRWDTIYF
CDR3 DNA: TGCGCCAGCAGCTTGTGGGGAGACCGTTGGGACACCATATATTTT

D gene: NA
clone size: NA
V gene: TRBV9
J gene: TRBJ1-2
CDR3 protein: CASSPRGAGGYTF
CDR3 DNA: TGTGCCAGCAGCCCCCGGGGGGCGGGAGGCTACACCTTC

D gene: NA
clone size: NA
V gene: TRBV5-1
J gene: TRBJ2-5
CDR3 protein: CASSSWGSAETQYF
CDR3 DNA: TGCGCCAGCAGCAGTTGGGGGAGTGCAGAGACCCAGTACTTC

D gene: TRBD1
clone size: NA
V gene: TRBV19
J gene: TRBJ2-4
CDR3 protein: CASRPGQGSNIQYF
CDR3 DNA: TGTGCCAGTAGGCCGGGACAGGGGTCAAACATTCAGTACTTC

D gene: TRBD1
clone size: NA
V gene: TRBV28
J gene: TRBJ2-5
CDR3 protein: CASSFPQTGGWEQETQYF
CDR3 DNA: TGTGCCAGCAGTTTCCCACAGACAGGGGGCTGGGAACAAGAGACCCAGTACTTC

D gene: NA
clone size: NA
V gene: TRBV19
J gene: TRBJ2-1
CDR3 protein: CASSSPGGLRDEQFF
CDR3 DNA: TGTGCCAGTAGTAGTCCCGGGGGGCTTCGCGATGAGCAGTTCTTC

D gene: NA
clone size: NA
V gene: TRBV5-1
J gene: TRBJ2-1
CDR3 protein: CASSLERQQNEQFF
CDR3 DNA: TGCGCCAGCAGCTTGGAACGACAGCAGAATGAGCAGTTCTTC